This TCR beta chain was sequenced for a study of control samples from healthy donors and cancer patients (TCRdb year 2020). The CDR3 runs 16 amino acids, cysteine and phenylalanine included. Just CDR3 DNA is preserved here, 48 bases in frame from base 1. The germline V gene (reference sequence) yields LNHDA for CDR1 and SQIVND for CDR2. Trimming at the junction amounts to 4 bases on V and 4 bases on J, and the germline ends lie 17 bases apart. As to this clone: Its specific antigen is unknown. No much larger clone is present one base from it, and per-base qualities are unavailable.

The library was generated by the immunoSEQ multiplex PCR assay. Here the immuneACCESS table is served through TCRdb, limited to in-frame sequences with V and J called. Missing clones are a known gap in these copies; in checked studies unresolved V genes cover under half, and the rest lacks a known reason. This sample lists about 97,000 clones; around 89% were detected once. The ten largest clonotypes hold approximately 8.3% of the sample. The chain joins TRBV19 to TRBJ2-4; TRBD2 is perhaps the D gene, given 6 matching bases. The material sequenced was blood. This sequence was found in a man aged 30-40 years in good health. Here the CDR3 is given as CASSTSAASAKNIQYF. The DNA is as follows: TGTGCCAGTAGTACCTCCGCGGCTAGCGCGAAAAACATTCAGTACTTC.